One and the same sample provided the 19 T cell receptor beta chains below, sequenced in a study of T cells in Graves' hyperthyroidism and ophthalmopathy. The TCR beta CDR3 regions underwent amplification using RNA transcripts as the source. HTBI primers were the set used in a first-round RT-PCR of the TCR CDR3. TCRdb redid the calling of the multiplex PCR reads with MiXCR, one entry per CDR3 protein. The sample has under 550,000 distinct CDR3 sequences; just under 20% are singletons. Material: blood. Receptors were obtained from a man in his forties with Graves' ophthalmopathy.

The gene calls are TRBV7-6 and TRBJ2-1; 12 bases are a match to TRBD2. The ends lost 4 bases at V and 6 bases at J; junction bases unmatched: 16. CDR1 and CDR2 from the germline V gene are SGHVS and FNYEAQ. The CDR3 spans 19 residues. CDR3 sequence reads: CASSYPLAGGPSSGNEQFF. Written as DNA, the CDR3 is TGTGCCAGCAGCTACCCGCTAGCGGGAGGGCCCTCCTCCGGCAATGAGCAGTTCTTC.

This clonotype was seen a handful of times. This chain links TRBV2 with TRBJ1-5; D is unclear. V lost 8 bases and J 3 bases, leaving 11 bases between the germline ends. CDR3 length: 13 residues. The germline V gene encodes CDR1 SNHLY and CDR2 FYNNEI. The CDR3 loop reads CASGRETNQPQHF. CDR3 DNA sequence: TGTGCCAGCGGTAGGGAGACCAATCAGCCCCAGCATTTT.

V gene TRBV6-1 combines with J gene TRBJ1-2, with 8 bases matching TRBD1. Per germline, CDR1 MNHNS and CDR2 SASEGT. J gave up 4 bases and V 7 bases, and 8 bases lay outside the gene matches. This CDR3 has 14 amino acids. The CDR3 here is CASTHGQGIYGYTF. The DNA of the CDR3 is TGTGCCAGCACTCATGGACAGGGTATCTATGGCTACACCTTC.

This chain connects TRBV2 to TRBJ1-4, with a possible D match to TRBD1 (5 bases). Germline lookup yields CDR1 SNHLY and CDR2 FYNNEI. CDR3 length: 16 amino acids. V lost 0 bases and J lost 5, with 13 bases in between. In DNA form, the CDR3 reads TGTGCCAGCAGTGAAGCCGCGGGACGCGGCAATGAAAAACTGTTTTTT. This gives the protein CASSEAAGRGNEKLFF.

There are many counts of this clonotype. This CDR3 reads CASASLSGIYEQYF. CDR3 coding DNA: TGTGCCAGCGCGAGTTTAAGCGGGATCTACGAGCAGTACTTC. V and J are TRBV2 and TRBJ2-7; 7 nucleotides agree with TRBD2. This CDR3 has 14 residues. The germline gives CDR1 SNHLY, CDR2 FYNNEI. Trimming removed 8 bases from V and 3 bases from J; junction bases left unmatched: 10.

This clonotype has ten or more counts. The chain links TRBV5-1 to TRBJ2-3; 7 bases fit TRBD2. J lost 1 base, V lost 0 bases, and 2 bases had no gene match. This CDR3 comprises 15 residues. Looked up from germline, CDR1 is SGHRS and CDR2 is YFSETQ. As DNA, the CDR3 is TGCGCCAGCAGCTTGGTCGCGGGGGGCACAGATACGCAGTATTTT. This sequence encodes CASSLVAGGTDTQYF.

This clonotype was counted a few times. V gene TRBV15 combines with J gene TRBJ1-5; no clear D gene. There are 14 residues in the CDR3. V dropped 5 bases and J dropped 0 bases, with 8 bases sitting between them. Germline CDR1 and CDR2: LNHNV and YYDKDF (reference sequence). The DNA for the CDR3 is TGTGCCACCAGCGGAGGTGATAGCAATCAGCCCCAGCATTTT. As protein: CATSGGDSNQPQHF.

This clonotype was observed a few times. The rearrangement links TRBV5-1 to TRBJ1-5, with D tentatively TRBD1 (6 bases). Per the germline V gene, CDR1 is SGHRS and CDR2 is YFSETQ. The CDR3 sequence is 14 residues long. Trimming stripped 0 bases from V and 8 bases from J, with 12 bases between. The CDR3 region is CASSLGTAGEPQHF. The CDR3 coding sequence is TGCGCCAGCAGCTTGGGGACAGCGGGTGAGCCCCAGCATTTT. The variable domain in full, completed from reference TRBV5-1 and TRBJ1-5, reads KAGVTQTPRYLIKTRGQQVTLSCSPISGHRSVSWYQQTPGQGLQFLFEYFSETQRNKGNFPGRFSGRQFSNSRSEMNVSTLELGDSALYLCASSLGTAGEPQHFGDGTRLSIL.

Points on this clonotype: With a much larger clone just one base away, this may be a read error. This chain links TRBV20-1 with TRBJ2-3; 9 nucleotides agree with TRBD1. Germline V gene data show CDR1 as DFQATT and CDR2 as SNEGSKA (reference sequence). This CDR3 has 14 residues. CDR3 protein: CSAPRQGVTDTQDF. CDR3 bases: TGCAGTGCTCCAAGACAGGGGGTTACAGATACGCAGGATTTT.

There are a few counts of this clonotype. This chain uses TRBV7-9 with TRBJ2-7; 7 bases match TRBD2. Germline V gives CDR1 SEHNR, CDR2 FQNEAQ (reference sequence). This CDR3 is built from 13 residues. V lost 2 bases and J lost 9; bases outside the gene matches: 7. DNA of the CDR3: TGTGCCAGCAGCTTACCCGGACTAGTCGCGCAGTACTTC. Translating it yields CASSLPGLVAQYF.

This clonotype was recorded at least ten times. The chain is built from TRBV7-3 and TRBJ2-5; D might be TRBD2 (7 bases). CDR1 SGHTA and CDR2 FQGTGA come from the germline V gene. V dropped 5 bases and J dropped 2 bases, with 12 bases sitting between them. The CDR3 totals 14 residues. CDR3 protein: CASSPAGAQETQYF. For the CDR3, the DNA is TGTGCCAGCAGCCCGGCGGGGGCGCAAGAGACCCAGTACTTC.

This clonotype was seen more than once but under ten times. The V call is TRBV2, the J call TRBJ2-1; no firm D call. The CDR3 covers 15 residues. Looked up from germline, CDR1 is SNHLY and CDR2 is FYNNEI. The V and J ends lost 3 bases and 0 bases respectively, with 9 bases between them. DNA of the CDR3: TGTGCCAGCAGTGAGGGGATAGGCTCCTACAATGAGCAGTTCTTC. The encoded protein is CASSEGIGSYNEQFF.

This clonotype came up many times. This sequence joins TRBV28 and TRBJ2-3, with TRBD2 matching 7 bases. There are 16 residues in the CDR3. V shed 6 bases, J shed 2 bases, and the junction held 11 bases outside the gene matches. The V gene's germline CDR1 is MDHEN and CDR2 SYDVKM. The CDR3 protein is CASSSLSGASTDTQYF. The DNA of the CDR3 is TGTGCCAGCAGCTCTTTAAGCGGGGCCTCCACAGATACGCAGTATTTT.

The chain carries TRBV6-5 and TRBJ2-2; D is possibly TRBD1 (5 bases). Germline values: CDR1 MNHEY, CDR2 SVGAGI. This CDR3 region has 15 residues. Trimming took 7 bases from V and 5 from J, leaving 17 bases between them. The CDR3 DNA sequence: TGTGCCAGCATTACGACCCACAGGTTTACCGGGGAGCTGTTTTTT. Its protein product is CASITTHRFTGELFF.

This clonotype was seen ten or more times. This chain joins TRBV27 and TRBJ2-5; TRBD2 is a possible D gene (8 bases). The CDR3 covers 14 residues. V was clipped by 8 bases and J by 2 bases, with 15 bases between them. CDR1 is MNHEY and CDR2 is SMNVEV in the germline V gene (reference sequence). The CDR3 reads CASYGGDSQETQYF. Here the CDR3 DNA reads TGTGCCAGCTACGGGGGGGACAGTCAAGAGACCCAGTACTTC.

The chain combines TRBV4-3 with TRBJ2-1, with 8 bases fitting TRBD2. The CDR3 consists of 13 residues. V was pared by 0 bases and J by 14 bases, with 6 bases of the junction left unmatched. CDR1 is LGHNA and CDR2 is YSLEER in the germline V gene. CDR3 coding DNA: TGCGCCAGCAGCCAAGATCGGGGGGGAGGGGAGTTCTTC. Encoded protein: CASSQDRGGGEFF.

V usage is TRBV19 and J usage is TRBJ2-1; 11 bases line up with TRBD2. With 6 bases clipped from V and 9 bases from J, the junction kept 7 bases outside the gene matches. The V gene's germline CDR1 is LNHDA and CDR2 SQIVND (reference sequence). The CDR3 covers 14 residues. The CDR3 reads CASSLSGGATEQFF. CDR3 sequence (DNA): TGTGCCAGTAGCCTTAGCGGGGGGGCCACTGAGCAGTTCTTC.

This clonotype was detected once. The chain couples TRBV24-1 to TRBJ2-3, with 11 bases aligning to TRBD2. Trimming cost V 7 bases and J 0 bases; bases outside gene matches: 14. The CDR3 spans 19 residues. Per germline, CDR1 KGHDR and CDR2 SFDVKD. The CDR3: CATRRTSGSVCSSTDTQYF. CDR3 in DNA: TGTGCCACCAGAAGGACTAGCGGGTCGGTTTGCTCTAGCACAGATACGCAGTATTTT.

This clonotype was observed a few times. The J gene is TRBJ2-7, the V gene TRBV6-1; the match to TRBD1 covers 7 bases. The germline gives CDR1 MNHNS, CDR2 SASEGT. With 5 bases clipped from V and 3 bases from J, the junction kept 10 bases outside the gene matches. This CDR3 has 15 residues. As DNA, the CDR3 is TGTGCCAGCAGTTCACCGGGACAGTCGTACTACGAGCAGTACTTC. This translates into CASSSPGQSYYEQYF.